This TCR beta chain was observed in a study of identical twins. TCRdb recomputed calls from the 5' RACE reads with MiXCR, one row per CDR3 protein. The sample lists approximately 630,000 distinct CDR3 sequences, under 8.5% occurring once. The germline gives CDR1 SGHRS, CDR2 YFSETQ. The CDR3 runs to 13 residues. V lost 4 bases and J lost 5; bases outside the gene matches: 5. These data also formed part of another study, on yellow fever vaccine responses in identical twins.

The chain links TRBV5-1 to TRBJ1-1; 7 bases are a match to TRBD1. The sequenced sample was PBMCs. The TCR comes from a woman aged 18-29 years in good health. CDR3 DNA sequence: TGCGCCAGCAGCAGGCGACAGGGTACTGAAGCTTTCTTT. Translation: CASSRRQGTEAFF.